Listed below are T cell receptor beta chains from one sample, sequenced in a study of cytomegalovirus exposure and HLA in healthy donors. Sequencing was performed with immunoSEQ multiplex PCR; in TCRdb, only in-frame clones are kept and a portion is missing. The data hold more than 85,000 clones, with almost 75% observed a single time. The sequencing sample was made of PBMCs. Source of these receptors: a man aged 40-55 years in good health and CMV-seronegative. Each CDR3 is given with its conserved first and last residue. Fields, in order: D gene, J gene, clone size, V gene, CDR3 DNA, CDR3 protein. D genes are given only for firm matches. Clone size is stated in some rows and not others, as once, few, many or a class when expanded.

d_gene: NA; j_gene: TRBJ1-2; abundance: NA; v_gene: TRBV29-1; CDR3nt: TGCAGCGTTGAAAGGCAGGCCTCCTATGGCTACACCTTC; CDR3aa: CSVERQASYGYTF
d_gene: NA; j_gene: TRBJ1-1; abundance: few; v_gene: TRBV11-1; CDR3nt: TGTGCCAGCAGCCAATGGGGCCAGATCGAAGCTTTCTTT; CDR3aa: CASSQWGQIEAFF
d_gene: TRBD1; j_gene: TRBJ2-5; abundance: NA; v_gene: TRBV7-9; CDR3nt: TGTGCCAGCAGCTCTACAGGGGGGAAGACCCAGTACTTC; CDR3aa: CASSSTGGKTQYF
d_gene: NA; j_gene: TRBJ2-3; abundance: NA; v_gene: TRBV4-1; CDR3nt: TGCGCCAGCAGCCAATACGCCCGGAGCACAGATACGCAGTATTTT; CDR3aa: CASSQYARSTDTQYF
d_gene: TRBD2; j_gene: TRBJ2-3; abundance: NA; v_gene: TRBV6-5; CDR3nt: TGTGCCAGCAGTTTTGAGCGGGGCCGCACAGATACGCAGTATTTT; CDR3aa: CASSFERGRTDTQYF
d_gene: NA; j_gene: TRBJ2-5; abundance: NA; v_gene: TRBV7-2; CDR3nt: TGTGCCAGCAGCTTCGGCAGGGTCGAGACCCAGTACTTC; CDR3aa: CASSFGRVETQYF
d_gene: TRBD1; j_gene: TRBJ1-1; abundance: once; v_gene: TRBV9; CDR3nt: TGTGCCAGCAATCAACAGGGGTTGAACACTGAAGCTTTCTTT; CDR3aa: CASNQQGLNTEAFF
d_gene: TRBD2; j_gene: TRBJ2-7; abundance: NA; v_gene: TRBV5-6; CDR3nt: TGTGCCAGCACCTTTTCTTCTAGCGGGGTGGGTGAGCAGTACTTC; CDR3aa: CASTFSSSGVGEQYF
d_gene: TRBD1; j_gene: TRBJ2-3; abundance: NA; v_gene: TRBV29-1; CDR3nt: TGCAGCGTCGTACAGGGGATTACCGGCACAGATACGCAGTATTTT; CDR3aa: CSVVQGITGTDTQYF
d_gene: NA; j_gene: TRBJ1-1; abundance: few; v_gene: TRBV6-1; CDR3nt: TGTGCCAGCAGTTTGTCCGGGAACACTGAAGCTTTCTTT; CDR3aa: CASSLSGNTEAFF
d_gene: TRBD1; j_gene: TRBJ1-5; abundance: few; v_gene: TRBV4-1; CDR3nt: TGCGCCAGCAGCCAGATAGACAGGGGGCGGGCTCAGCCCCAGCATTTT; CDR3aa: CASSQIDRGRAQPQHF
d_gene: NA; j_gene: TRBJ2-3; abundance: NA; v_gene: TRBV7-9; CDR3nt: TGTGCCAGCAGCCCCAGGACAACCACAGATACGCAGTATTTT; CDR3aa: CASSPRTTTDTQYF
d_gene: TRBD1; j_gene: TRBJ1-1; abundance: NA; v_gene: TRBV7-9; CDR3nt: TGTGCCAGCAGCCAGGGACAGGGGGGACCTGAAGCTTTCTTT; CDR3aa: CASSQGQGGPEAFF
d_gene: NA; j_gene: TRBJ2-5; abundance: few; v_gene: TRBV29-1; CDR3nt: TGCAGCGGGGTACAGGGTTGGGAGACCCAGTACTTC; CDR3aa: CSGVQGWETQYF
d_gene: NA; j_gene: TRBJ2-3; abundance: NA; v_gene: TRBV10-3; CDR3nt: TGTGCCATCAGAGCAAGCACAGATACGCAGTATTTT; CDR3aa: CAIRASTDTQYF
d_gene: TRBD1; j_gene: TRBJ2-2; abundance: NA; v_gene: TRBV25-1; CDR3nt: TGTGCCAGCGACAGGGGCTTTGCCGGGGAGCTGTTTTTT; CDR3aa: CASDRGFAGELFF
d_gene: TRBD2; j_gene: TRBJ2-5; abundance: NA; v_gene: TRBV5-1; CDR3nt: TGCGCCAGCAGCACTTCGGGGGGGGAAGAGACCCAGTACTTC; CDR3aa: CASSTSGGEETQYF
d_gene: NA; j_gene: TRBJ2-4; abundance: NA; v_gene: TRBV19; CDR3nt: TGTGCCAGTAGCCCTGTGCCGGCAGGGGAGAACATTCAGTACTTC; CDR3aa: CASSPVPAGENIQYF
d_gene: NA; j_gene: TRBJ1-1; abundance: NA; v_gene: TRBV10-3; CDR3nt: TGTGCCATCAGTGAGTCCCAGGGGCCGCGAGCTTTCTTT; CDR3aa: CAISESQGPRAFF
d_gene: TRBD1; j_gene: TRBJ1-2; abundance: NA; v_gene: TRBV10-3; CDR3nt: TGTGCCATCAGGGGGACAGGAGCTAACTATGGCTACACCTTC; CDR3aa: CAIRGTGANYGYTF
d_gene: NA; j_gene: TRBJ1-4; abundance: NA; v_gene: TRBV29-1; CDR3nt: TGCAGCGTTGCCGGACAGACCTACGAAAAACTGTTTTTT; CDR3aa: CSVAGQTYEKLFF
d_gene: TRBD1; j_gene: TRBJ2-1; abundance: NA; v_gene: TRBV27; CDR3nt: TGTGCCAGCAGTTTATCGAAGGGGACAGGGAGGATGGACGACAATGAGCAGTTCTTC; CDR3aa: CASSLSKGTGRMDDNEQFF
d_gene: NA; j_gene: TRBJ2-5; abundance: NA; v_gene: TRBV11-2; CDR3nt: TGTGCCAGCAGCCCGCAGGGGACCTGGGAGTACTTC; CDR3aa: CASSPQGTWEYF
d_gene: NA; j_gene: TRBJ2-5; abundance: NA; v_gene: TRBV7-2; CDR3nt: TGTGCCAGCAGCTTAAGAGGGGCGGGGGAGACCCAGTACTTC; CDR3aa: CASSLRGAGETQYF
d_gene: TRBD1; j_gene: TRBJ1-1; abundance: NA; v_gene: TRBV7-9; CDR3nt: TGTGCCAGCAGCTTAGCGGAGACAGGGAGGAACACTGAAGCTTTCTTT; CDR3aa: CASSLAETGRNTEAFF
d_gene: TRBD1; j_gene: TRBJ2-3; abundance: few; v_gene: TRBV5-1; CDR3nt: TGCGCCAGCAGCTCTGGGACAGCTACAGATACGCAGTATTTT; CDR3aa: CASSSGTATDTQYF
d_gene: NA; j_gene: TRBJ1-2; abundance: NA; v_gene: TRBV6-5; CDR3nt: TGTGCCAGCAGACCGACTGAACTTAACTATGGCTACACCTTT; CDR3aa: CASRPTELNYGYTF
d_gene: NA; j_gene: TRBJ1-1; abundance: NA; v_gene: TRBV12-5; CDR3nt: TGTGCTAGTGGTTTGCCACTGGGACAGAACACTGAAGCTTTCTTT; CDR3aa: CASGLPLGQNTEAFF
d_gene: TRBD1; j_gene: TRBJ1-2; abundance: NA; v_gene: TRBV29-1; CDR3nt: TGCAGCGTTGAAGAGGAGACAGGGGTTGGCTACACCTTC; CDR3aa: CSVEEETGVGYTF
d_gene: TRBD1; j_gene: TRBJ1-1; abundance: NA; v_gene: TRBV18; CDR3nt: TGTGCCAGCTCACCCGTTAACACAGGGGAAACTTTCTTT; CDR3aa: CASSPVNTGETFF
d_gene: TRBD2; j_gene: TRBJ2-3; abundance: NA; v_gene: TRBV7-8; CDR3nt: TGTGCCAGCAGCTCGGGGGGTAGTTGGACGGGGTACACAGATACGCAGTATTTT; CDR3aa: CASSSGGSWTGYTDTQYF